The 7 T cell receptor beta chains below come from one sample, sequenced in a study of shared T cell receptors in the human thymus. Assay: immunoSEQ multiplex PCR; the TCRdb copy retains only in-frame clones and omits some. The sample lists some 720,000 clones, roughly 90% occurring once. The same data also contributed to another study, on human thymus T cells.

Sequencing was carried out using thymocytes. The receptors come from a boy under two years old with a congenital heart defect.

The chain is built from TRBV4-1 and TRBJ1-1, with 7 bases that match TRBD1. This CDR3 has 15 residues. CDR1 is MGHRA, CDR2 YSYEKL, per germline. V shed 8 bases and J 1 base; nucleotides not matched to a gene: 10. The CDR3 region has the DNA TGCGCCAGCGCTCGGGACAGAAGATCGAACACTGAAGCTTTCTTT. Translated: CASARDRRSNTEAFF.

In nucleotides, the CDR3 is TGCGCCAGCAGCCAAGATCGGGCTAGCGGGAGTTGGGTCAATGAGCAGTTCTTC. Translating it yields CASSQDRASGSWVNEQFF. The rearrangement uses TRBV4-3 and TRBJ2-1, with 10 bases matching TRBD2. V gave up 0 bases and J gave up 6 bases; unmatched junction bases: 11. The germline V gene encodes CDR1 LGHNA and CDR2 YSLEER. The CDR3 sequence is 18 residues long.

V is TRBV28 and J is TRBJ1-4; 8 bases are shared with TRBD1. The CDR3 has 15 residues. The ends lost 8 bases at V and 7 bases at J; junction bases unmatched: 12. Germline values: CDR1 MDHEN, CDR2 SYDVKM. CDR3 in amino acids: CASVKSAGGGEKLFF. The CDR3 DNA is TGTGCCAGCGTCAAATCCGCAGGGGGCGGTGAAAAACTGTTTTTT.

This clone showed up just once. The chain couples TRBV5-1 to TRBJ1-4, with D unresolved. V gave up 4 bases and J gave up 0 bases, with 13 bases separating them. Looked up from germline, CDR1 is SGHRS and CDR2 is YFSETQ. The CDR3 length is 16 residues. This chain's CDR3 is CASSNGDRATNEKLFF. CDR3 DNA sequence: TGCGCCAGCAGCAATGGTGATCGAGCAACTAATGAAAAACTGTTTTTT.

This clone was seen only once. V and J are TRBV6-4 and TRBJ1-1, with a possible D match to TRBD1 (6 bases). The CDR3 is made up of 15 amino acids. The germline CDR1 and CDR2 sequences are MRHNA and SNTAGT. V was pared by 3 bases and J by 5 bases, with 16 bases between. CDR3 nucleotides: TGTGCCAGCAGTGATAGGGGGGGCGCTGAAACTGAAGCTTTCTTT. It specifies CASSDRGGAETEAFF.

This clone was observed a single time. This chain connects TRBV7-9 to TRBJ2-5; D is possibly TRBD1 (5 bases). Trimming stripped 2 bases from V and 4 bases from J, with 26 bases between. Germline V gene data show CDR1 as SEHNR and CDR2 as FQNEAQ (reference sequence). The CDR3 is 19 amino acids. In nucleotides, the CDR3 is TGTGCCAGCAGCTTAAACAGGTTCTCCCAGAGGCTAAATAGAGAGACCCAGTACTTC. Residues: CASSLNRFSQRLNRETQYF.

The chain links TRBV30 to TRBJ1-5, with D possibly matching TRBD1 (5 bases). CDR1 is GTSNPN and CDR2 is SVGIG in the germline V gene (reference sequence). This CDR3 has 16 amino acids. V was shortened by 0 bases and J by 1 base, with 13 bases between the two germline ends. As DNA, the CDR3 is TGTGCCTGGAGTGTACCTGGGGCGGCAAGCAATCAGCCCCAGCATTTT. Protein sequence: CAWSVPGAASNQPQHF. The full variable domain, completed using reference TRBV30 and TRBJ1-5, is SQTIHQWPATLVQPVGSPLSLECTVEGTSNPNLYWYRQAAGRGLQLLFYSVGIGQISSEVPQNLSASRPQDRQFILSSKKLLLSDSGFYLCAWSVPGAASNQPQHFGDGTRLSIL.